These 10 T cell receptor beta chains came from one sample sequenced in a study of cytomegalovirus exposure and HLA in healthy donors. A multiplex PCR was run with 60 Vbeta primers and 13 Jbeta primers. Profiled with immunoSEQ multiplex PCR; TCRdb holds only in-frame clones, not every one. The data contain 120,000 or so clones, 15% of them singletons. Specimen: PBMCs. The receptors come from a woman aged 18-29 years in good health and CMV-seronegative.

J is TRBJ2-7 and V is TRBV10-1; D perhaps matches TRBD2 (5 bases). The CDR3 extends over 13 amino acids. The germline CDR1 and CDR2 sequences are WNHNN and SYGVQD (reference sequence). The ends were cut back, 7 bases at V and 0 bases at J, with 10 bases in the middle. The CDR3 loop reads CASTRRGSYEQYF. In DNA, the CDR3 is TGCGCCAGCACCCGACGGGGCTCCTACGAGCAGTACTTC.

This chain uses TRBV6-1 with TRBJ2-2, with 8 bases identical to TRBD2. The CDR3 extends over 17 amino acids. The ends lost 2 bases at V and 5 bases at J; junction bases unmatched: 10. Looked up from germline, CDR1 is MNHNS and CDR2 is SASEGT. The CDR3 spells CASSERISGVRTGELFF. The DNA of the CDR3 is TGTGCCAGCAGTGAACGAATTAGCGGGGTACGTACCGGGGAGCTGTTTTTT.

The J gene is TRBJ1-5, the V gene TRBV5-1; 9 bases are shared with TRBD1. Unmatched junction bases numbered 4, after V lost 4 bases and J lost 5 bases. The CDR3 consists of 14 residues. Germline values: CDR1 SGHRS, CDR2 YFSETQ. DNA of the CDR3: TGCGCCAGCAGCAGGGGGGACAGGGATCAGCCCCAGCATTTT. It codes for CASSRGDRDQPQHF.

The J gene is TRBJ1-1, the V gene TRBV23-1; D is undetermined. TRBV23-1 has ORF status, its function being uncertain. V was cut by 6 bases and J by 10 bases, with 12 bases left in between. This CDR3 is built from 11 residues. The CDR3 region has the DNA TGCGCCAGCAGCCAACCCGTAGTAGCTTTCTTT. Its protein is CASSQPVVAFF.

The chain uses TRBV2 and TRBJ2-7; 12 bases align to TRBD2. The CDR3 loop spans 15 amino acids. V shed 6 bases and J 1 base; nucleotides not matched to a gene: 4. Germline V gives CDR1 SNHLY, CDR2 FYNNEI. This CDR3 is CASRSTSGSSYEQYF. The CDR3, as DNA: TGTGCCAGCAGATCGACTAGCGGGAGTTCCTACGAGCAGTACTTC.

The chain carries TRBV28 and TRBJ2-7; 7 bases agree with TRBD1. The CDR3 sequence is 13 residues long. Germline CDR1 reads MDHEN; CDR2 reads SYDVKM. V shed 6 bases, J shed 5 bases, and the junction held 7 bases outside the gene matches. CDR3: CASRETGIHEQYF. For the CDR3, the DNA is TGTGCCAGCAGGGAGACAGGGATCCACGAGCAGTACTTC.

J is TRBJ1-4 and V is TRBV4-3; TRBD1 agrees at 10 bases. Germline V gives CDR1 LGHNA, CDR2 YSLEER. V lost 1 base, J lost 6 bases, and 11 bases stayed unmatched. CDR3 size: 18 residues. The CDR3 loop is CASSQVVETGGGYEKLFF. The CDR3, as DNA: TGCGCCAGCAGCCAAGTTGTTGAGACAGGGGGCGGGTATGAAAAACTGTTTTTT.

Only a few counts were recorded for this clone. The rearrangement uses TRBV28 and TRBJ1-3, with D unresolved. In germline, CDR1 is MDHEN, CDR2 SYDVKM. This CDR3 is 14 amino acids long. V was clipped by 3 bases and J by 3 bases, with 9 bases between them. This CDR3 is CASSFSSGGNTIYF. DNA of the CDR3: TGTGCCAGCAGTTTTTCTTCAGGTGGAAACACCATATATTTT.

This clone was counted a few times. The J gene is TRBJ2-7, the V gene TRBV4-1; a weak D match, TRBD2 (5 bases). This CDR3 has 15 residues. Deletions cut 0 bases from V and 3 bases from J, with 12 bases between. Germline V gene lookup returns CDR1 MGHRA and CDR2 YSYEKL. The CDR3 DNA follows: TGCGCCAGCAGCCAAGATGCTAGCCCCCTCTACGAGCAGTACTTC. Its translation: CASSQDASPLYEQYF.

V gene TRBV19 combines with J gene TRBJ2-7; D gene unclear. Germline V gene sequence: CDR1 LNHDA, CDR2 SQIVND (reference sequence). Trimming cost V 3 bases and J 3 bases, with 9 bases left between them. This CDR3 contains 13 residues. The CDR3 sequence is CASSIYRDYEQYF. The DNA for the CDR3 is TGTGCCAGTAGTATTTACAGAGACTACGAGCAGTACTTC.